The entry below describes one T cell receptor (beta chain). At the DNA level, this CDR3 is encoded by other sequences in the same sample as well. The data belong to a study of blood T cell repertoires in COVID-19. Study-level information: Both acute and convalescent COVID-19 samples were obtained from the United States, Italy and Spain. PBMCs, B-cell-depleted T cells, or T cells provided the cDNA or gDNA that made up the material.

Unmatched junction bases numbered 5, after V lost 2 bases and J lost 3 bases. The germline V gene encodes CDR1 SGDLS and CDR2 YYNGEE. The CDR3 covers 15 residues. The age range of participants was 18 to 89 years, with residence in around 22 US areas. Self-reported history from a screening survey and questionnaire set each donor's cohort. Repertoires were generated with immunoSEQ multiplex PCR, while TCRdb's copy carries only in-frame clones and drops some. The table shows 320,000 or so clones, with roughly 89% occurring only once. This TCR came from a man in his 60s who had recovered from COVID-19. The source material was PBMCs or T cells enriched from blood (not recorded which). This chain uses TRBV9 with TRBJ2-1, with 7 bases fitting TRBD2. For the CDR3, the DNA is TGTGCCAGCAGCGTGGCGGGAGTGAGCTACAATGAGCAGTTCTTC. This encodes CASSVAGVSYNEQFF.